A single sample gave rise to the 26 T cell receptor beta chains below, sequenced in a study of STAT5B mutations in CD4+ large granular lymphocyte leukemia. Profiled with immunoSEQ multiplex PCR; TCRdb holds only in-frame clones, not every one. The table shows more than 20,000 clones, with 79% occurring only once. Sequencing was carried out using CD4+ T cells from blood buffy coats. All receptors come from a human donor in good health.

The CDR3 spells CASSPRGSGELFF. The DNA for the CDR3 is TGTGCCAGCAGTCCCCGCGGATCCGGGGAGCTGTTTTTT. The chain is built from TRBV6-6 and TRBJ2-2, with D unclear. V lost 5 bases to trimming and J lost 6 bases, with 10 bases between them. Germline CDR1 and CDR2: MNHNY and SVGAGI (reference sequence). The length of the CDR3 is 13 residues.

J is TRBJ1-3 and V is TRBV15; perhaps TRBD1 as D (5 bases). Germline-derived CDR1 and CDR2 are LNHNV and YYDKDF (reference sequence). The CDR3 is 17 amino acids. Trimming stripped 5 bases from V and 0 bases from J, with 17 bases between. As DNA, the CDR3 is TGTGCCACCAGCGGCAAACGACAGAGTATCTCTGGAAACACCATATATTTT. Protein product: CATSGKRQSISGNTIYF.

CDR3 bases: TGCGCCAGCAGCTTGTTCGGCGGATACTCCTACAATGAGCAGTTCTTC. This gives the protein CASSLFGGYSYNEQFF. The rearrangement joins TRBV5-1 to TRBJ2-1, with unresolved D. CDR1 SGHRS and CDR2 YFSETQ come from the germline V gene. Trimming stripped 1 base from V and 0 bases from J, with 11 bases between. CDR3 size: 16 residues. Using reference TRBV5-1 and TRBJ2-1 for the parts outside the CDR3, the full variable domain is KAGVTQTPRYLIKTRGQQVTLSCSPISGHRSVSWYQQTPGQGLQFLFEYFSETQRNKGNFPGRFSGRQFSNSRSEMNVSTLELGDSALYLCASSLFGGYSYNEQFFGPGTRLTVL.

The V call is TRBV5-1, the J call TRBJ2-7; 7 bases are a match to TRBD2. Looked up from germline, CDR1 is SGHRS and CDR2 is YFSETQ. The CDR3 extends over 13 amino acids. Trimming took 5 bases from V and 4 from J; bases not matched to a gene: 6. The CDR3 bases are TGCGCCAGCAGTGCGGGGGAAGGATACGAGCAGTACTTC. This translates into CASSAGEGYEQYF.

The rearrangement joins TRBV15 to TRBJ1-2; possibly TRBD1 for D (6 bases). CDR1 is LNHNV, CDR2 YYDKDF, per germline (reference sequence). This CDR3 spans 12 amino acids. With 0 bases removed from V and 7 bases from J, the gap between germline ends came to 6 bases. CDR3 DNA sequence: TGTGCCACCAGCAGAGACAGGGGTGGCTACACCTTC. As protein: CATSRDRGGYTF.

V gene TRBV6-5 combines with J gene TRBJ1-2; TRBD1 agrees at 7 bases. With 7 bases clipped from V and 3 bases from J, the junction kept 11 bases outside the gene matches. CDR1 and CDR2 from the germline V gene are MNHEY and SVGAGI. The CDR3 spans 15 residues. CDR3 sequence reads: CASTTGQLQDYGYTF. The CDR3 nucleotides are TGTGCCAGCACCACGGGACAGCTCCAAGACTATGGCTACACCTTC.

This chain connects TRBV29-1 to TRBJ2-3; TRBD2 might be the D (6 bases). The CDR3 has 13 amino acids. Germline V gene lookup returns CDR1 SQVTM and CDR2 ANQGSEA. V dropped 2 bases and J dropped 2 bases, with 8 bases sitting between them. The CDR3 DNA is TGCAGCGTTGAAAGGGACTCCACAGATACGCAGTATTTT. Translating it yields CSVERDSTDTQYF.

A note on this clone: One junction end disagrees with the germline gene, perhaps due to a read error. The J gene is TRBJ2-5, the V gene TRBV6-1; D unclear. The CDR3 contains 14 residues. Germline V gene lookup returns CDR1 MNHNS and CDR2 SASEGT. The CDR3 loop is CASSEELGLPSSNF. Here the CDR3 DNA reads TGTGCCAGCAGTGAAGAGTTGGGTTTACCGTCTAGTAACTTC.

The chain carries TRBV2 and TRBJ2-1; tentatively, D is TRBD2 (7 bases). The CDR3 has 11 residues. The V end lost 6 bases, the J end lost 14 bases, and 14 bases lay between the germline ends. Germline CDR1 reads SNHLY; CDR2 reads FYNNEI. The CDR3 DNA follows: TGTGCCAGCAGCGTGGAGGGGGGGGAGTTCTTC. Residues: CASSVEGGEFF.

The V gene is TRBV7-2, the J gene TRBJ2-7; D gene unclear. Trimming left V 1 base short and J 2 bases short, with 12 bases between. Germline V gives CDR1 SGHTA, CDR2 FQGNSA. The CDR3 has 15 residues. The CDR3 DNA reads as TGTGCCAGCAGCTTAGTACGCTTAGCCCCCTACGAGCAGTACTTC. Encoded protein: CASSLVRLAPYEQYF.

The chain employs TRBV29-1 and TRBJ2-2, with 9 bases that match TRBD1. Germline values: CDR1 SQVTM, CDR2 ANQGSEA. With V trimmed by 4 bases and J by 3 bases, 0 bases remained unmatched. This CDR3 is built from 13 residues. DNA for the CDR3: TGCAGCGTTGGGACAGGGGACACCGGGGAGCTGTTTTTT. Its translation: CSVGTGDTGELFF.

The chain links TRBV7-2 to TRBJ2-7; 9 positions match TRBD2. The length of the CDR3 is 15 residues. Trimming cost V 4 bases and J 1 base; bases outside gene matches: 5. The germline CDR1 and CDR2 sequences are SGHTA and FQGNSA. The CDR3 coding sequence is TGTGCCAGCAGCTCTAGCGGGAAGGGTTCCTACGAGCAGTACTTC. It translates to CASSSSGKGSYEQYF.

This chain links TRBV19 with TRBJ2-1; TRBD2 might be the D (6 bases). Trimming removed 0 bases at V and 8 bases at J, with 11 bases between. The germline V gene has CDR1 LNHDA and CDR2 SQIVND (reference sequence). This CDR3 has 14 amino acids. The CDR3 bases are TGTGCCAGTAGTATAGAGCCGGGAGAACATGAGCAGTTCTTC. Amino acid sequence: CASSIEPGEHEQFF.

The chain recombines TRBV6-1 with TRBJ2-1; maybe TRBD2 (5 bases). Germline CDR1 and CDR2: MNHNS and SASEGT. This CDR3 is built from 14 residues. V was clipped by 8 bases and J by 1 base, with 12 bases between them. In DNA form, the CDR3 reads TGTGCCAGCCAACCAGGCGGGTCCTACAATGAGCAGTTCTTC. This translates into CASQPGGSYNEQFF.

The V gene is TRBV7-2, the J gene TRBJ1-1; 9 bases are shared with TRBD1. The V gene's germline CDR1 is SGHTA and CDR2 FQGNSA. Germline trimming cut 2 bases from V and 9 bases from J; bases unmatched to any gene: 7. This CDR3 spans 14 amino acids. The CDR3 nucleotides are TGTGCCAGCAGCTTAAGTCGACAGGGGGGTCAAGCTTTCTTT. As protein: CASSLSRQGGQAFF. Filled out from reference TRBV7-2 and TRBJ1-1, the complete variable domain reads GAGVSQSPSNKVTEKGKDVELRCDPISGHTALYWYRQSLGQGLEFLIYFQGNSAPDKSGLPSDRFSAERTGGSVSTLTIQRTQQEDSAVYLCASSLSRQGGQAFFGQGTRLTVV.

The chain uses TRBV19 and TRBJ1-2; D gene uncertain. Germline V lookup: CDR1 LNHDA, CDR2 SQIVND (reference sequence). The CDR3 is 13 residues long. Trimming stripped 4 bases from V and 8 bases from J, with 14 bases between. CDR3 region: CASSTPSMVGYTF. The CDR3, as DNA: TGTGCCAGTAGTACCCCGTCTATGGTCGGCTACACCTTC.

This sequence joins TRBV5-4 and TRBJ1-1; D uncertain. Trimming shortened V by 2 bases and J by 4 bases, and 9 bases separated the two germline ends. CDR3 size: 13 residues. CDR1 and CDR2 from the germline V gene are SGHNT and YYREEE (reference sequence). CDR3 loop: CASSFHGTTEAFF. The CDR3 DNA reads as TGTGCCAGCAGCTTTCACGGAACCACTGAAGCTTTCTTT.

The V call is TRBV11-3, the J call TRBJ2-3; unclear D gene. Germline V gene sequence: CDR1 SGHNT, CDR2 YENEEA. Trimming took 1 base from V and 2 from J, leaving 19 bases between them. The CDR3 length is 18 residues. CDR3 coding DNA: TGTGCCAGCAGCTTAGTTTTACGTTTCGGGCCTATCACAGATACGCAGTATTTT. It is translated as CASSLVLRFGPITDTQYF.

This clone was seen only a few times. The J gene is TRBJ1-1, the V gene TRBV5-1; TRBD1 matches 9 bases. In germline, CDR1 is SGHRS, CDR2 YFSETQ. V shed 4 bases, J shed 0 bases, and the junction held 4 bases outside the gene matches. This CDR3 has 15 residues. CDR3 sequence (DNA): TGCGCCAGCAGCATGGACAGGGGAATGAACACTGAAGCTTTCTTT. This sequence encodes CASSMDRGMNTEAFF.

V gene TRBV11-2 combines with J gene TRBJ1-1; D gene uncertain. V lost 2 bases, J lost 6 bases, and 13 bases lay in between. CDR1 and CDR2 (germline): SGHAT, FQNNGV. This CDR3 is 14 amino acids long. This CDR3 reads CASSLMEAVAEAFF. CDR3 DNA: TGTGCCAGCAGCTTAATGGAGGCGGTCGCTGAAGCTTTCTTT.

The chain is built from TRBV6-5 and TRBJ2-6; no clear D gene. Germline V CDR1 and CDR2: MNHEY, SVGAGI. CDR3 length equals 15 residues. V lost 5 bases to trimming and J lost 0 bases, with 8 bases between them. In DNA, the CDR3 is TGTGCCAGCAGTCGTCAGAACTCTGGGGCCAACGTCCTGACTTTC. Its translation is CASSRQNSGANVLTF.

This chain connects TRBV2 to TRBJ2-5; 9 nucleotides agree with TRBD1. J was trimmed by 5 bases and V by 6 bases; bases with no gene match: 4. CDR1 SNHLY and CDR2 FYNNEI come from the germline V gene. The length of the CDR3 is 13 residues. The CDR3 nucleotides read TGTGCCAGCAGGACCGGACAGGGGGAGACCCAGTACTTC. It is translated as CASRTGQGETQYF.

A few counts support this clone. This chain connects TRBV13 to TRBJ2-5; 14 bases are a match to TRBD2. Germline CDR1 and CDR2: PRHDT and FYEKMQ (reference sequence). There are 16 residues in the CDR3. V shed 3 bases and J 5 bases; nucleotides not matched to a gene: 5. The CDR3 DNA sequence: TGTGCCAGCAGCTTGGGACTAGCGGGAGATTGGGAGACCCAGTACTTC. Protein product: CASSLGLAGDWETQYF.

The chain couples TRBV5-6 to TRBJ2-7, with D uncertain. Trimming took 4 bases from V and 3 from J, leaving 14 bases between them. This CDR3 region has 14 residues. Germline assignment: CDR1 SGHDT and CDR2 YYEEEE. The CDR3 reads CASSTAWPNYEQYF. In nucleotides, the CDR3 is TGTGCCAGCAGCACCGCCTGGCCTAACTACGAGCAGTACTTC.

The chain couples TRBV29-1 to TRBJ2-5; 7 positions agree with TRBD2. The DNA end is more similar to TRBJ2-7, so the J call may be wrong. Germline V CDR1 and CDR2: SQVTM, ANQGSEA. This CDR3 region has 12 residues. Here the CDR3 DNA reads TGCAGCATTAAGCTAGCGGACTACGAGCAGTACTTC. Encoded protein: CSIKLADYEQYF.

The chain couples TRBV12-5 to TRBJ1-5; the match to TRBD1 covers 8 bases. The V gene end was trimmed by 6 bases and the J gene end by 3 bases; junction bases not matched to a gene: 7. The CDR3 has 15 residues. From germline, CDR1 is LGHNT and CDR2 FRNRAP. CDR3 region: CASGPGQVYNQPQHF. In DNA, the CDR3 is TGTGCTAGTGGCCCGGGACAGGTGTACAATCAGCCCCAGCATTTT.